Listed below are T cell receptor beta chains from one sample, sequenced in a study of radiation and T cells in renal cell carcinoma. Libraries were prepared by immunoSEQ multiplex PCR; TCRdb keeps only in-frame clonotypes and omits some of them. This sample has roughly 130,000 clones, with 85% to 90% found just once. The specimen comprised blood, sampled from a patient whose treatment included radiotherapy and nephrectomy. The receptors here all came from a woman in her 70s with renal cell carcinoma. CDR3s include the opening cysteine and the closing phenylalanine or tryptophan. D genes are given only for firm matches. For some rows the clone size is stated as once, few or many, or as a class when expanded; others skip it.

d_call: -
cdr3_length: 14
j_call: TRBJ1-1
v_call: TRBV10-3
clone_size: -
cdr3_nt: TGTGCCATCAGGAGACAGAAGGAGGCCGTTGAAGCTTTCTTT
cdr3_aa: CAIRRQKEAVEAFF

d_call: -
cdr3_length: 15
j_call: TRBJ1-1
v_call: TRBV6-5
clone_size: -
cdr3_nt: TGTGCCAGCAGTGGATCCGGGGGGACGAACACTGAAGCTTTCTTT
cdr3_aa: CASSGSGGTNTEAFF

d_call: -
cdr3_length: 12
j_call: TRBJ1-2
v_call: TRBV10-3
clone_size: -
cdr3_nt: TGTGCCATCAGTGCAGGCGACAGCGGCTACACCTTC
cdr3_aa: CAISAGDSGYTF

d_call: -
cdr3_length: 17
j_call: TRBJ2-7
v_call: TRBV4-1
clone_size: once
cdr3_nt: TGCGCCAGCAGCCAAGACAGTTCGACAGGCCAATCCTACGAGCAGTACTTC
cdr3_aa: CASSQDSSTGQSYEQYF

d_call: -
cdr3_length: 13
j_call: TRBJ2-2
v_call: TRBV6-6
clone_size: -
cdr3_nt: TGTGCCAGCAGCACCTTTAACACCGGGGAGCTGTTTTTT
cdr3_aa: CASSTFNTGELFF

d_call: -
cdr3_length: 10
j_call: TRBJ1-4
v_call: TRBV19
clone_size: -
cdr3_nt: TGTGCCAGCGGCGGTGAAAAACTGTTTTTT
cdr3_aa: CASGGEKLFF

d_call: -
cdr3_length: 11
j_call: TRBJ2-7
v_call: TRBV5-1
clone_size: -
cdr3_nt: TGCGCCAGCAGCTTGAGAAACGAGCAGTACTTC
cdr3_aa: CASSLRNEQYF

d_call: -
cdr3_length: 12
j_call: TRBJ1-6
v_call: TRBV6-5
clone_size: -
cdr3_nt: TGTGCCACCGGACTTTATAATTCACCCCTCCACTTT
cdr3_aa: CATGLYNSPLHF

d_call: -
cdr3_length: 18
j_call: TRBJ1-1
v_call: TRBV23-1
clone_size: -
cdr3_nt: TGCGCCAGCAGTCAATTCCTCGGGACACGGACTGTGAACACTGAAGCTTTCTTT
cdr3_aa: CASSQFLGTRTVNTEAFF

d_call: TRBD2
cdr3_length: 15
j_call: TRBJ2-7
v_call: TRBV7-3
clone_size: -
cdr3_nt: TGTGCCAGCAGCTTAGGGACTAGTTCCCCCTACGAGCAGTACTTC
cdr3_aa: CASSLGTSSPYEQYF

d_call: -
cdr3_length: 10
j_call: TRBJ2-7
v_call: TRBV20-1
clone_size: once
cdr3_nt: TGCAGTGCTAGAGGCCGGGAGCAGTACTTC
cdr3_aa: CSARGREQYF

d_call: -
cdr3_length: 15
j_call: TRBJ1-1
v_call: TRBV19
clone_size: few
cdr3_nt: TGTGCCAGTAGTATTCTCGGGGCTGGGAACACTGAAGCTTTCTTT
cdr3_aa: CASSILGAGNTEAFF

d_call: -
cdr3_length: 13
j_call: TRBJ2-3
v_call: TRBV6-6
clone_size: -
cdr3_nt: TGTGCCAGCATTGTGCCAGACACAGATACGCAGTATTTT
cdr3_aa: CASIVPDTDTQYF

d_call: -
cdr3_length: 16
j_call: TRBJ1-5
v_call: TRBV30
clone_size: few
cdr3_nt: TGTGCCTGGAGTGTCGACAGCCCTTCCCTCAATCAGCCCCAGCATTTT
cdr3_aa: CAWSVDSPSLNQPQHF

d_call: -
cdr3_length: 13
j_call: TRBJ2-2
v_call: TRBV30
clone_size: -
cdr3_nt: TGTGCCTGGACCGGGATTTCAACCGGGGAGCTGTTTTTT
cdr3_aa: CAWTGISTGELFF

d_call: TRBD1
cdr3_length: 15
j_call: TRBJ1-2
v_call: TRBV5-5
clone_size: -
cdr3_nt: TGTGCCAGCAGCTGGGGCCAGGGGGGGCCGAATGGCTACACCTTC
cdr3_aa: CASSWGQGGPNGYTF

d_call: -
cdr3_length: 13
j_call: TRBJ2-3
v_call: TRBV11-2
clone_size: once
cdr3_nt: TGTGCCAGCAGTTATCTGCACACAGATACGCAGTATTTT
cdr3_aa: CASSYLHTDTQYF

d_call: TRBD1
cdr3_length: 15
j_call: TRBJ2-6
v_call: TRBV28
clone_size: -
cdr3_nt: TGTGCCAGCAGTACAGGGGGCGCTGGGGCCAACGTCCTGACTTTC
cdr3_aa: CASSTGGAGANVLTF

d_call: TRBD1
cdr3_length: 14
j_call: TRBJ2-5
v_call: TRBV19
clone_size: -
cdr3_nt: TGTGCCAGTAGTATATTAGGGGGCGGTGAGACCCAGTACTTC
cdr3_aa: CASSILGGGETQYF

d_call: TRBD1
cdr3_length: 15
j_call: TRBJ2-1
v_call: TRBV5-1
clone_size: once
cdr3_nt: TGCGCCAGCAGCTTACAGACAGGGGGCCCCCATGAGCAGTTCTTC
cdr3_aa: CASSLQTGGPHEQFF

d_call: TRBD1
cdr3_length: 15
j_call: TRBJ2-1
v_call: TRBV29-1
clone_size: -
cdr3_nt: TGCAGCGTTGAACCTCCGGGACAGCAATACAATGAGCAGTTCTTC
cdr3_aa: CSVEPPGQQYNEQFF

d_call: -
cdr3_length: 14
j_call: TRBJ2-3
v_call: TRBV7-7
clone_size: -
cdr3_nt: TGTGCTAGCAGCTTAGGGCCAAACCAGGATACGCAGTATTTT
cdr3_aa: CASSLGPNQDTQYF